There are a few counts of the clone carrying this T cell receptor (beta chain). The record originates from a study of T cells in tuberculosis. Study-level information: CD1B tetramers identified T cells specific for mycobacterial lipid GMM.

Some clones are missing from TCRdb's copy, which holds only in-frame ones; the method was immunoSEQ multiplex PCR. This sample has 80,000 to 90,000 clones, with more than 75% found just once. Between the trimmed V and J ends, which lost 4 bases and 7 bases, there was a span of 10 bases. The germline gives CDR1 ENHRY, CDR2 SYGVKD. The CDR3 is 12 amino acids. General study findings and limits: The stringent gate may have excluded weak CD1B-GMM tetramer binders.

Cells were sorted from thawed PBMC rested overnight and stained with GMM-loaded CD1B tetramer, viability dye and anti-CD3. The CD1B tetramers carried C32 glucose monomycolate purified from Rhodococcus equi. This clonotype was obtained from an adult woman with latent tuberculosis. The chain links TRBV10-3 to TRBJ1-1; D may be TRBD1 (6 bases). The sample consisted of CD1b-GMM tetramer-negative cells sorted from PBMCs. The CDR3 nucleotides read TGTGCCATCAGTGGGACAGCGGATGAAGCTTTCTTT. This codes for CAISGTADEAFF.